This TCR beta chain was captured in a study of blood T cell repertoires in COVID-19. Study-level information: Some COVID-19 samples were acute and others convalescent; all came from the United States, Italy and Spain. From T cells, B-cell-depleted T cells, or PBMCs came the material, which was cDNA or gDNA.

This clone has a handful of counts. In germline, CDR1 is LNHDA, CDR2 SQIVND (reference sequence). The J segment lost 5 bases and the V segment lost 6 bases, leaving 5 bases of the junction unmatched. The CDR3 extends over 14 amino acids. Study processing details: Reference gene primer amplification gave nucleated cell count estimates. Sequenced by immunoSEQ multiplex PCR; TCRdb stores in-frame clones only, minus some. That table is the source of V, J and clone size, and D and trimming were worked out from the DNA. Of around 88,000 clones in the sample, roughly 80% were seen once. This clonotype was sampled from a woman aged 80 or over with acute or convalescent COVID-19. Input material: peripheral blood. This chain uses TRBV19 with TRBJ2-2, with 8 bases matching TRBD1. CDR3 sequence (DNA): TGTGCCAGTAGAGGACAGGGCGGTACCGGGGAGCTGTTTTTT. Its protein is CASRGQGGTGELFF.